One sample yielded the 14 T cell receptor beta chains listed below, sequenced in a study of blood T cell repertoires in COVID-19 (dated by TCRdb to about 2020). The protocol used for the library was the immunoSEQ multiplex PCR assay. In TCRdb, the immuneACCESS table is reduced to in-frame sequences with V and J assigned. These tables do not hold every clone; where another copy was compared, an unresolved V gene accounts for under half, and the others remain unexplained. The sample table records 150,000 to 200,000 clones; roughly 80% of these occur just once. The top ten constitute about 8.3% of the sample. Sequenced: peripheral blood. These receptors all stem from a man aged 55 to 70 with acute or convalescent COVID-19.

The J gene is TRBJ2-5, the V gene TRBV19, with D unresolved. Germline V lookup: CDR1 LNHDA, CDR2 SQIVND (reference sequence). Trimming pared 2 bases from V and 0 bases from J, leaving 7 bases between. This CDR3 has 14 amino acids. Here the CDR3 reads CASSINSYQETQYF. CDR3 coding DNA: TGTGCCAGTAGTATAAACAGCTACCAAGAGACCCAGTACTTC.

V usage is TRBV29-1 and J usage is TRBJ1-5; a possible D gene is TRBD1 (5 bases). Germline-derived CDR1 and CDR2 are SQVTM and ANQGSEA. V was clipped by 0 bases and J by 6 bases, with 12 bases between them. The CDR3 totals 14 residues. This CDR3 reads CSVEEGGVGQPQHF. The CDR3 nucleotides are TGCAGCGTTGAAGAGGGGGGGGTTGGTCAGCCCCAGCATTTT. The variable domain in full, with the rest retrieved from reference TRBV29-1 and TRBJ1-5, is SAVISQKPSRDICQRGTSLTIQCQVDSQVTMMFWYRQQPGQSLTLIATANQGSEATYESGFVIDKFPISRPNLTFSTLTVSNMSPEDSSIYLCSVEEGGVGQPQHFGDGTRLSIL.

On this clone itself: A junction end diverges from the germline sequence, so it may reflect a read error. V and J are TRBV11-3 and TRBJ2-5; D may be TRBD1 (5 bases). The CDR3 spans 13 residues. Germline CDR1 and CDR2: SGHNT and YENEEA. In DNA form, the CDR3 reads TGTGCCAGCAGCTTAGGGGGCTCCGGGTCCCCCGACTTC. This codes for CASSLGGSGSPDF.

V usage is TRBV29-1 and J usage is TRBJ1-5; possibly TRBD1 for D (5 bases). Germline values: CDR1 SQVTM, CDR2 ANQGSEA. V lost 7 bases and J 7 bases, leaving 17 bases between the germline ends. The CDR3 totals 13 residues. CDR3: CSGGAGGSQPQHF. CDR3 DNA sequence: TGCAGCGGCGGGGCGGGGGGTAGCCAGCCCCAGCATTTT.

The CDR3 nucleotides read TGTGCCACCAGTGATACCCTCGAGGGGGGGATTAACAATGAGCAGTTCTTC. It is translated as CATSDTLEGGINNEQFF. The V call is TRBV24-1, the J call TRBJ2-1, with D possibly TRBD2 on 7 matching bases. The CDR3 is 17 residues long. V lost 3 bases to trimming and J lost 5 bases, with 19 bases between them. In germline, CDR1 is KGHDR, CDR2 SFDVKD.

V and J are TRBV5-8 and TRBJ1-1; D remains unclear. This CDR3 is 16 amino acids long. Trimming cost V 6 bases and J 0 bases, with 18 bases left between them. Germline-derived CDR1 and CDR2 are SGHTS and YDEGEE. Written as DNA, the CDR3 is TGTGCCAGCACCAACCCTGGTAGGCAGGTGAACACTGAAGCTTTCTTT. Protein: CASTNPGRQVNTEAFF. The entire variable domain, with the rest obtained from reference TRBV5-8 and TRBJ1-1, is as follows: EAGVTQSPTHLIKTRGQQATLRCSPISGHTSVYWYQQALGLGLQFLLWYDEGEERNRGNFPPRFSGRQFPNYSSELNVNALELEDSALYLCASTNPGRQVNTEAFFGQGTRLTVV.

The chain has TRBV27 and TRBJ1-2; D unclear. Deletions cut 0 bases from V and 3 bases from J, with 11 bases between. This CDR3 contains 15 residues. The germline V gene encodes CDR1 MNHEY and CDR2 SMNVEV (reference sequence). The CDR3 DNA reads as TGTGCCAGCAGTTTATCCCTGGGGAGGGACTATGGCTACACCTTC. As protein: CASSLSLGRDYGYTF.

Concerning this clone: This sample also contains other DNA sequences that code for the same CDR3. The V call is TRBV6-5, the J call TRBJ2-7; 8 bases are shared with TRBD1. J was trimmed by 2 bases and V by 7 bases; bases with no gene match: 4. CDR3 length: 13 amino acids. Per germline, CDR1 MNHEY and CDR2 SVGAGI. CDR3 amino acids: CASTRTGTYEQYF. CDR3 sequence (DNA): TGTGCCAGCACCCGGACAGGGACCTACGAGCAGTACTTC.

There are a few counts of this clone. This chain uses TRBV11-2 with TRBJ1-3; 9 bases map to TRBD1. In germline, CDR1 is SGHAT, CDR2 FQNNGV. CDR3 size: 16 residues. The V segment lost 5 bases and the J segment 6 bases; nucleotides outside the gene matches: 11. CDR3 nucleotides: TGTGCCAGCAGCCTACCCGGACAGGGGACCAAAAACACCATATATTTT. This encodes CASSLPGQGTKNTIYF.

The genes are TRBV18 and TRBJ1-1, with a weak D call TRBD1 (6 bases). This CDR3 has 14 residues. Germline values: CDR1 KGHSH, CDR2 LQKENI. The V end lost 2 bases, the J end lost 6 bases, and 13 bases lay between the germline ends. The CDR3: CASSPTGKSAEAFF. CDR3 sequence (DNA): TGTGCCAGCTCACCAACAGGGAAAAGCGCTGAAGCTTTCTTT.

This chain uses TRBV18 with TRBJ2-5; D uncertain. Trimming cost V 0 bases and J 1 base, with 6 bases left between them. Germline loops: CDR1 KGHSH, CDR2 LQKENI. This CDR3 comprises 14 residues. The CDR3 is CASSPPKPQETQYF. For the CDR3, the DNA is TGTGCCAGCTCACCACCCAAGCCCCAAGAGACCCAGTACTTC. The full variable domain, in which reference TRBV18 and TRBJ2-5 provide the parts outside the CDR3, is NAGVMQNPRHLVRRRGQEARLRCSPMKGHSHVYWYRQLPEEGLKFMVYLQKENIIDESGMPKERFSAEFPKEGPSILRIQQVVRGDSAAYFCASSPPKPQETQYFGPGTRLLVL.

This clone has a single count. The V and J genes are TRBV5-1 and TRBJ2-7; TRBD1 matches at 9 bases. V trimming: 3 bases; J trimming: 6 bases; junction bases outside the gene matches: 4. Germline values: CDR1 SGHRS, CDR2 YFSETQ. The CDR3 consists of 13 residues. The CDR3 DNA follows: TGCGCCAGCAGCTGGGACAGGGATCGCGAGCAGTACTTC. Translating it yields CASSWDRDREQYF.

The chain has TRBV7-8 and TRBJ1-1; 7 bases map to TRBD1. The V gene end was trimmed by 1 base and the J gene end by 5 bases; junction bases not matched to a gene: 7. The CDR3 covers 15 residues. Germline CDR1 SGHVS, CDR2 FQNEAQ. CDR3 amino acids: CASSLVRQGRTEAFF. CDR3 in DNA: TGTGCCAGCAGCTTAGTAAGACAGGGACGGACTGAAGCTTTCTTT.

The chain uses TRBV5-1 and TRBJ2-1; 7 nucleotides match TRBD2. CDR3 length: 16 residues. J lost 0 bases, V lost 4 bases, and 7 bases had no gene match. The germline V gene has CDR1 SGHRS and CDR2 YFSETQ. The CDR3 reads CASSGQGGGSYNEQFF. The CDR3 DNA sequence: TGCGCCAGCAGCGGACAAGGCGGGGGCTCCTACAATGAGCAGTTCTTC. The full variable domain, with the rest looked up from reference TRBV5-1 and TRBJ2-1, is KAGVTQTPRYLIKTRGQQVTLSCSPISGHRSVSWYQQTPGQGLQFLFEYFSETQRNKGNFPGRFSGRQFSNSRSEMNVSTLELGDSALYLCASSGQGGGSYNEQFFGPGTRLTVL.